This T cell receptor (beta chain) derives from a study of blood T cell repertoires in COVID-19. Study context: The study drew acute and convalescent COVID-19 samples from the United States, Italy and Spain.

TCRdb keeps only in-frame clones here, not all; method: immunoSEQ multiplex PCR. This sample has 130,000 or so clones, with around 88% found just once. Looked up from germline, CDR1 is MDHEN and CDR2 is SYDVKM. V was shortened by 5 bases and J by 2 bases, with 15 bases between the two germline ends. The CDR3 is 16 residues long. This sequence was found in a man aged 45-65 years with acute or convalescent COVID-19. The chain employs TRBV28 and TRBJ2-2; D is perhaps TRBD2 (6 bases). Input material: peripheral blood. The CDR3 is CASSTPGLHNTGELFF. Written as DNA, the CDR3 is TGTGCCAGCAGTACGCCGGGACTTCATAACACCGGGGAGCTGTTTTTT.